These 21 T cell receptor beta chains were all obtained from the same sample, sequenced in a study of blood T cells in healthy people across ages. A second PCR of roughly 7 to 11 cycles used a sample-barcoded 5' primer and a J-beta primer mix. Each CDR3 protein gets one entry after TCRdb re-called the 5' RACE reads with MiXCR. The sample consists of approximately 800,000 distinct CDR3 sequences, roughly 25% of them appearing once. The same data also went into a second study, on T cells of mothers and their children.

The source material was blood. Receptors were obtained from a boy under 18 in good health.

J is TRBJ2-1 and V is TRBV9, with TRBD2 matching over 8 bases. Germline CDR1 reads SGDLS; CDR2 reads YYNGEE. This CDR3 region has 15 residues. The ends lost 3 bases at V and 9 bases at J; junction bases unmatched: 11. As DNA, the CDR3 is TGTGCCAGCAGCGCCATGGGTAGCGGGGAGGTTGAGCAGTTCTTC. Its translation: CASSAMGSGEVEQFF.

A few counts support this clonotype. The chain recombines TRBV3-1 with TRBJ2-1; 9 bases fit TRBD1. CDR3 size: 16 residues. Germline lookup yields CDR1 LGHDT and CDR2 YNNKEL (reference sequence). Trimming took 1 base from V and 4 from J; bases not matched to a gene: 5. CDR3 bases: TGTGCCAGCAGCCAAGCAACAGGGGGCTGGTACAATGAGCAGTTCTTC. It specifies CASSQATGGWYNEQFF.

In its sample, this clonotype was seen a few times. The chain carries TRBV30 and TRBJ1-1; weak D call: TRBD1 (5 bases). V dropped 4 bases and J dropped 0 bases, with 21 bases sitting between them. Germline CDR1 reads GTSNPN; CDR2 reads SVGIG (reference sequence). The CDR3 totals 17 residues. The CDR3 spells CAWTGAPGGYMNTEAFF. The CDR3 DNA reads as TGTGCCTGGACCGGGGCCCCGGGGGGATACATGAACACTGAAGCTTTCTTT.

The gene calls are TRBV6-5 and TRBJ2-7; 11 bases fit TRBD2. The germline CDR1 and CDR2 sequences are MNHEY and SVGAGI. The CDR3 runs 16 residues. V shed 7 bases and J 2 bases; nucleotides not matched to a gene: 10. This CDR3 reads CASMLAGGLAPYEQYF. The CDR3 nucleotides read TGTGCCAGCATGCTAGCGGGGGGTCTAGCCCCCTACGAGCAGTACTTC.

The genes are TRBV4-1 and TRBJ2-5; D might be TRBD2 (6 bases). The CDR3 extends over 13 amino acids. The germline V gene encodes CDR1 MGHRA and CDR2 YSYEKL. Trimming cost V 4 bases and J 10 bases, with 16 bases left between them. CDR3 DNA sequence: TGCGCCAGCAGCCCCCTCGGGCGGGGAGACCAGTACTTC. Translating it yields CASSPLGRGDQYF.

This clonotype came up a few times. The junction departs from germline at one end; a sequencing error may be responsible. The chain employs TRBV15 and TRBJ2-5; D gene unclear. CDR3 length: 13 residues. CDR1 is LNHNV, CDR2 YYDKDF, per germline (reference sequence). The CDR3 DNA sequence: TGTGCCACCAGCAGAGATCGGAACCGGGTTGGGTTCTTC. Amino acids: CATSRDRNRVGFF.

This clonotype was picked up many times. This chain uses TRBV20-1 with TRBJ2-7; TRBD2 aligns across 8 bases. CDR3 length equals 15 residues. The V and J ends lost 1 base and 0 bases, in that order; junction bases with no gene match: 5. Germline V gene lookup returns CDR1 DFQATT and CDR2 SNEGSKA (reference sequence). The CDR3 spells CSARGGGGSSYEQYF. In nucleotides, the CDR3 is TGCAGTGCTAGAGGGGGCGGGGGGAGCTCCTACGAGCAGTACTTC.

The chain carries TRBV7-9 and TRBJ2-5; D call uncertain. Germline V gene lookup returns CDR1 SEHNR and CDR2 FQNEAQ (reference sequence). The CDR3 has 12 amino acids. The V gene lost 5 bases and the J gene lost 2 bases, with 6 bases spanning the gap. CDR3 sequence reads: CASSDVQETQYF. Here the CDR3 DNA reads TGTGCCAGCAGCGACGTGCAAGAGACCCAGTACTTC.

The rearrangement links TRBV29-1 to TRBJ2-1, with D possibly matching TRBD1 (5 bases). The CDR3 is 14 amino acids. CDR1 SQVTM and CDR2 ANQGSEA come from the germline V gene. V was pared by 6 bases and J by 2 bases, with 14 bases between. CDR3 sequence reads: CSVDIARAYNEQFF. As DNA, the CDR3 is TGCAGCGTCGACATCGCCAGGGCCTACAATGAGCAGTTCTTC.

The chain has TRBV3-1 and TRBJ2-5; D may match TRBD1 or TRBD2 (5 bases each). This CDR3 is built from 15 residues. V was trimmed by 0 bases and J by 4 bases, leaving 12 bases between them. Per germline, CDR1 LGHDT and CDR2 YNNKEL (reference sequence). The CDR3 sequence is CASSQDPGPGETQYF. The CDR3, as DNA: TGTGCCAGCAGCCAAGATCCGGGGCCAGGAGAGACCCAGTACTTC.

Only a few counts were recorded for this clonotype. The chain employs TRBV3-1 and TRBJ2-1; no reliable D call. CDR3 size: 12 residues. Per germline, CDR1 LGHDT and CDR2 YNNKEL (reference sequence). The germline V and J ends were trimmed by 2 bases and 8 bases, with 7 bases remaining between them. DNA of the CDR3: TGTGCCAGCAGCCAACCCTGGGATGAGCAGTTCTTC. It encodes CASSQPWDEQFF.

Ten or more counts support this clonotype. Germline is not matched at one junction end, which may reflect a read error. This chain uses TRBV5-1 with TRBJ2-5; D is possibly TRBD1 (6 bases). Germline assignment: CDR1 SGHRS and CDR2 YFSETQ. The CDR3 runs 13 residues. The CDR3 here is CASSLGARETQYF. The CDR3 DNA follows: TGTGCCAGCAGCTTGGGGGCCCGTGAGACCCAGTACTTC. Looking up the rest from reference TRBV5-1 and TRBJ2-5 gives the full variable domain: KAGVTQTPRYLIKTRGQQVTLSCSPISGHRSVSWYQQTPGQGLQFLFEYFSETQRNKGNFPGRFSGRQFSNSRSEMNVSTLELGDSALYLCASSLGARETQYFGPGTRLLVL.

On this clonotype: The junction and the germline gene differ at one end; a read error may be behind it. The CDR3 bases are TGCAGTGCTAGAGTAAGGGGAGGGAACACTGAAGCTCTCTTT. This translates into CSARVRGGNTEALF. V and J are TRBV20-1 and TRBJ1-1; TRBD1 might be the D (5 bases). This CDR3 is 14 amino acids long. Per the germline V gene, CDR1 is DFQATT and CDR2 is SNEGSKA (reference sequence).

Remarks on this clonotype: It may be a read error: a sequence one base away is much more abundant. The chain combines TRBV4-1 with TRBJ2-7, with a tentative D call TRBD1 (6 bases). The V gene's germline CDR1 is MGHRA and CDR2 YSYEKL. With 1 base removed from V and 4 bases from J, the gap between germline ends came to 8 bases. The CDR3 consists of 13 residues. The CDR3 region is CASSQAGEYEQYF. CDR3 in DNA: TGCGCCAGCAGCCAAGCAGGGGAGTACGAGCAGTACTTC.

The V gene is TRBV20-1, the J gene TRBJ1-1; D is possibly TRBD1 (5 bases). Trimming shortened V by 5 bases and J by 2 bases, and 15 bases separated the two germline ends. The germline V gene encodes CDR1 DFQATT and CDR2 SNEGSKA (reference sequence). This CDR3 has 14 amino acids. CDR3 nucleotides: TGCAGTGCTCCTAAAAGGGGTAACAACACTGAAGCTTTCTTT. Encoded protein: CSAPKRGNNTEAFF.

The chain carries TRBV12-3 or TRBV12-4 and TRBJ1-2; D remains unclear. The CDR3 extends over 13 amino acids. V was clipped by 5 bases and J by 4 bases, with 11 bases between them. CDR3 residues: CASSRAHGYGYTF. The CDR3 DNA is TGTGCCAGCAGTCGGGCACACGGCTATGGCTACACCTTC.

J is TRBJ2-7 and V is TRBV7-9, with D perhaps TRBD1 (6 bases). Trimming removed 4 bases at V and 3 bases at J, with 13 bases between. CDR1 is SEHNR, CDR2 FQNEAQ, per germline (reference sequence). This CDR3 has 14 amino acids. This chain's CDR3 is CASSSEDSFYEQYF. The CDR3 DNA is TGTGCCAGCAGCTCAGAGGACAGCTTCTACGAGCAGTACTTC.

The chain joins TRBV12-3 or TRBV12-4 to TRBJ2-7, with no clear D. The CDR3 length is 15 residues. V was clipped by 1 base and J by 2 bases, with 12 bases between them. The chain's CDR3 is CASSLGNRPPYEQYF. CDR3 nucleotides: TGTGCCAGCAGTTTAGGGAACCGACCGCCCTACGAGCAGTACTTC.

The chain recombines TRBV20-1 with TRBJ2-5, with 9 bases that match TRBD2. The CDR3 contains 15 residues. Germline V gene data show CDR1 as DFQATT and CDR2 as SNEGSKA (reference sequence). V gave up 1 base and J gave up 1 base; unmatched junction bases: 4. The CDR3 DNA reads TGCAGTGCTAGAGGTGCTAGCGGGACCCAAGAGACCCAGTACTTC. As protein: CSARGASGTQETQYF.

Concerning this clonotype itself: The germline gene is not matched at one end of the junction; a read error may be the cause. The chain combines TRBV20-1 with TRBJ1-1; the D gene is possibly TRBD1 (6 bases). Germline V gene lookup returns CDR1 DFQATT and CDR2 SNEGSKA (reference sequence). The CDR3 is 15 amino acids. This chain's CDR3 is CSTSFPGDLNTEAFF. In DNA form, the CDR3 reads TGCAGTACTAGCTTTCCAGGGGACCTGAACACTGAAGCTTTCTTT.

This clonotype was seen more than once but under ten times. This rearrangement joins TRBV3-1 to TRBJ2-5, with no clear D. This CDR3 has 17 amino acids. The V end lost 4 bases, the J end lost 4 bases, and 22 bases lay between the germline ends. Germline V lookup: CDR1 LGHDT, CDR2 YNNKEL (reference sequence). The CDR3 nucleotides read TGTGCCAGCAGCCTCTTCGACCCGATTCGTAGGATAGAGACCCAGTACTTC. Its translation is CASSLFDPIRRIETQYF.